This record covers a single T cell receptor beta chain. These data belong to a study of blood T cell repertoires in COVID-19. The table came from immunoSEQ multiplex PCR; TCRdb's copy has only in-frame clones and leaves some out. The table lists about 110,000 clones, 75% to 85% of them singletons. CDR1 and CDR2 (germline): SGHTA, FQGNSA. The CDR3 extends over 15 amino acids. V was trimmed by 5 bases and J by 4 bases, leaving 18 bases between them. The sequence was collected from a woman aged 55-69 years with acute or convalescent COVID-19. The chain recombines TRBV7-2 with TRBJ2-7; D perhaps matches TRBD2 (6 bases). Specimen: peripheral blood. CDR3 DNA sequence: TGTGCCAGCAGCCCTAACCGGGACTCGCAGTACGAGCAGTACTTC. Encoded protein: CASSPNRDSQYEQYF.